This is a list of T cell receptor beta chains from one sample in a study of blood T cell repertoires in COVID-19. Method: immunoSEQ multiplex PCR; TCRdb's copy keeps in-frame clones and lacks some. The sample contains some 190,000 clones, about four fifths of which appear only once. The sample taken for sequencing was peripheral blood. Every receptor here comes from a woman aged 70-85 years with active or convalescent COVID-19. Each CDR3 is given with its conserved first and last residue. Not all rows give a size; the values are once, few, many and, for expanded clones, a class.

J gene: TRBJ2-2
clone size: NA
V gene: TRBV11-3
CDR3 protein: CASSLGGRLAANTGELFF

J gene: TRBJ2-7
clone size: few
V gene: TRBV9
CDR3 protein: CASSLEDRYEQYF

J gene: TRBJ2-7
clone size: NA
V gene: TRBV28
CDR3 protein: CASSPGQEYEQYF

J gene: TRBJ2-2
clone size: NA
V gene: TRBV30
CDR3 protein: CASRHFSNTGELFF

J gene: TRBJ1-2
clone size: NA
V gene: TRBV7-8
CDR3 protein: CASSLTPGQSLGGYTF

J gene: TRBJ2-7
clone size: NA
V gene: TRBV3-1/TRBV3-2
CDR3 protein: CASSATSGRGEQYF

J gene: TRBJ2-7
clone size: NA
V gene: TRBV13
CDR3 protein: CASSSSARGYEQYF

J gene: TRBJ2-7
clone size: few
V gene: TRBV7-9
CDR3 protein: CASSLTGASNYEQYF

J gene: TRBJ2-1
clone size: NA
V gene: TRBV5-1
CDR3 protein: CASSWQGSGNVPYNEQFF

J gene: TRBJ2-5
clone size: NA
V gene: TRBV4-1
CDR3 protein: CASSLPSGNQETQYF

J gene: TRBJ2-3
clone size: NA
V gene: TRBV3-1/TRBV3-2
CDR3 protein: CASSQAGGPSTDTQYF

J gene: TRBJ2-1
clone size: NA
V gene: TRBV5-1
CDR3 protein: CASSLFGGMLAVDEQFF

J gene: TRBJ1-2
clone size: NA
V gene: TRBV12-3/TRBV12-4
CDR3 protein: CASRGQGTRGYTF

J gene: TRBJ2-1
clone size: NA
V gene: TRBV9
CDR3 protein: CASSVESGEEQFF

J gene: TRBJ2-3
clone size: once
V gene: TRBV7-3
CDR3 protein: CASSLLAGRTDTQYF

J gene: TRBJ2-1
clone size: NA
V gene: TRBV5-6
CDR3 protein: CASSFGTHYYNEQFF

J gene: TRBJ1-5
clone size: NA
V gene: TRBV4-1
CDR3 protein: CASSQRLGGNQPQHF

J gene: TRBJ1-1
clone size: NA
V gene: TRBV6-5
CDR3 protein: CASIPGLGTEAFF

J gene: TRBJ2-7
clone size: NA
V gene: TRBV5-5
CDR3 protein: CASSATGGEYEQYF

J gene: TRBJ1-1
clone size: NA
V gene: TRBV4-2
CDR3 protein: CASRNGGGLEAFF

J gene: TRBJ2-1
clone size: once
V gene: TRBV29-1
CDR3 protein: CSVEVGSYNEQFF

J gene: TRBJ2-3
clone size: NA
V gene: TRBV27
CDR3 protein: CASSSLEAGEALDTQYF

J gene: TRBJ2-2
clone size: NA
V gene: TRBV5-5
CDR3 protein: CASSLEAGAVGELFF

J gene: TRBJ1-1
clone size: NA
V gene: TRBV18
CDR3 protein: CASSQTRIPNTEAFF

J gene: TRBJ1-3
clone size: few
V gene: TRBV5-1
CDR3 protein: CASSLRWQGAGGNTIYF

J gene: TRBJ2-5
clone size: few
V gene: TRBV20-1
CDR3 protein: CSASRGSLIQTQYF

J gene: TRBJ1-2
clone size: NA
V gene: TRBV6-1
CDR3 protein: CASSELSYYGYTF

J gene: TRBJ2-2
clone size: NA
V gene: TRBV14
CDR3 protein: CASSPLQGVDTGELFF

J gene: TRBJ1-1
clone size: NA
V gene: TRBV19
CDR3 protein: CASSMGQPPHTEAFF

J gene: TRBJ2-5
clone size: NA
V gene: TRBV5-6
CDR3 protein: CASSLALAGGGIGETQYF

J gene: TRBJ2-3
clone size: NA
V gene: TRBV5-1
CDR3 protein: CASSLEAADTDTQYF

J gene: TRBJ2-3
clone size: NA
V gene: TRBV27
CDR3 protein: CASRVGLAGVFADTQYF

J gene: TRBJ1-5
clone size: NA
V gene: TRBV5-4
CDR3 protein: CASSWDRNQPQHF

J gene: TRBJ2-3
clone size: once
V gene: TRBV7-2
CDR3 protein: CASSLNERVSDTQYF

J gene: TRBJ1-5
clone size: NA
V gene: TRBV28
CDR3 protein: CASSPQTGTGKPQHF

J gene: TRBJ2-1
clone size: NA
V gene: TRBV19
CDR3 protein: CASSVGGSSYNEQFF

J gene: TRBJ1-2
clone size: NA
V gene: TRBV4-1
CDR3 protein: CASSQAGTGASGYTF

J gene: TRBJ2-7
clone size: medium-sized
V gene: TRBV7-3
CDR3 protein: CASSLRGRVLSVRSYEQYF

J gene: TRBJ1-1
clone size: once
V gene: TRBV6-5
CDR3 protein: CASIMRVNTEAFF

J gene: TRBJ1-2
clone size: NA
V gene: TRBV10-1
CDR3 protein: CAIEGQQISEIYGYTF

J gene: TRBJ2-1
clone size: NA
V gene: TRBV2
CDR3 protein: CASSEAGAAGSGSNEQFF

J gene: TRBJ2-1
clone size: once
V gene: TRBV7-3
CDR3 protein: CASSPRAGLYNEQFF

J gene: TRBJ1-1
clone size: few
V gene: TRBV5-1
CDR3 protein: CASSEANTEAFF

J gene: TRBJ1-1
clone size: NA
V gene: TRBV3-1/TRBV3-2
CDR3 protein: CASSQDLGQGPEAFF

J gene: TRBJ2-7
clone size: NA
V gene: TRBV10-1
CDR3 protein: CASSGLRDSTSYEQYF

J gene: TRBJ2-1
clone size: NA
V gene: TRBV28
CDR3 protein: CASRIQGAGNEQFF

J gene: TRBJ2-2
clone size: NA
V gene: TRBV5-1
CDR3 protein: CASSPGLAGGGGELFF

J gene: TRBJ2-1
clone size: NA
V gene: TRBV2
CDR3 protein: CASSVSGRASGEQFF

J gene: TRBJ2-2
clone size: NA
V gene: TRBV18
CDR3 protein: CASSHSGPGELFF

J gene: TRBJ2-2
clone size: NA
V gene: TRBV29-1
CDR3 protein: CSVATGYTGELFF

J gene: TRBJ2-3
clone size: NA
V gene: TRBV11-3
CDR3 protein: CASSTSGGGTSTDTQYF

J gene: TRBJ2-3
clone size: NA
V gene: TRBV5-1
CDR3 protein: CASSLLAGPRYF

J gene: TRBJ2-7
clone size: once
V gene: TRBV13
CDR3 protein: CASSHRQSPYEQYF

J gene: TRBJ1-1
clone size: NA
V gene: TRBV3-1/TRBV3-2
CDR3 protein: CASSLAGTGTEAFF

J gene: TRBJ2-1
clone size: NA
V gene: TRBV5-1
CDR3 protein: CASSAPGLAGAKAYNEQFF